This T cell receptor (beta chain) was recovered during a study of blood T cell repertoires in COVID-19 (dated by TCRdb to 2019 to 2021). Study-wide context: The collaborator samples originated in the United States, Italy and Spain and spanned the acute and convalescent phases of COVID-19. Where available, HLA class I and class II types were obtained from metadata supplied by the sample provider rather than from assay-based typing. The prospective study material was composed of cDNA or gDNA derived from T cells, B-cell-depleted T cells, or PBMCs. A de-identified subject ID, COVID-19 status, age in years and sex were almost always included in the sample metadata. Samples were obtained from the ongoing ImmuneRACE study (first 160 participants) and from 1,254 subjects provided by 6 global collaborators. Deeply sampled blood TCRbeta repertoires from subjects exposed to, actively infected with, or recovered from COVID-19 were included in the dataset. The repertoires were released in a freely available public database meant as a resource for research on the immune response to SARS-CoV-2.

This clone was recorded once. The clone's antigen remains unknown. The sample holds no much larger clone one base away, and base qualities are not on file. TCRbeta CDR3 regions were amplified from genomic DNA using the immunoSEQ Assay, a bias-controlled multiplex PCR. In the original analysis: The number of nucleated cells in each sample was estimated from the amplification of reference gene primers within the assay. Sequence reads were collapsed and filtered to measure the absolute abundance of every unique TCRbeta CDR3 rearrangement. For each sample, productive Simpson clonality was calculated as the square root of Simpson's diversity index across productive rearrangements. Not all clones reach the TCRdb copy of this immuneACCESS table, which keeps in-frame sequences only. Checked studies attribute under half of the gap to unresolved V genes and leave the rest unexplained. From that table come the V and J calls and clone size; the DNA was used to work out D and trimming. The sample yields over 65,000 clones; roughly three quarters were counted once. The ten largest account for 9.2% of the sample.

Each collaborating institution followed its own protocols to collect whole blood in K2EDTA tubes. For TCRbeta analysis, collaborators shipped samples as frozen whole blood, isolated PBMCs, or DNA extracted from either of those sample types. The CDR3 covers 13 residues, taking in both the cysteine and the phenylalanine. Just the 39-base CDR3 DNA is kept, in frame starting at base 1. CDR1 and CDR2 were assigned from the germline V gene (reference sequence) as LGHDT and YNNKEL. V is shortened by 3 bases, J by 4 bases, and the region joining them spans 9 bases. Study-level results and caveats: The amount of clinical and demographic metadata varied by source and participant and was provided uncurated.

The V gene is TRBV3-1 (or the pseudogene TRBV3-2) and the J gene is TRBJ1-2, with the D gene call left open. Sequenced material: peripheral blood. The receptor was isolated from a human donor in a cohort sampled during active COVID-19. The CDR3 region reads CASSHIGLYGYTF. The DNA sequence reads TGTGCCAGCAGCCATATCGGTCTCTATGGCTACACCTTC.